This entry lists 5 T cell receptor beta chains sequenced from one sample in a study of patients and donors after allogeneic stem cell transplantation. MiXCR, applied by TCRdb to the RT-PCR reads, yields one record per CDR3 protein. The sample includes about 200,000 distinct CDR3 sequences, around 40% of them seen just once. Sequenced: blood, either unsorted or a sorted T cell fraction (not recorded which). The receptors were gathered from a human donor who was either an allogeneic HSCT recipient or a stem cell or donor lymphocyte infusion donor (not recorded which). It is not recorded whose cells these are; they may come from a transplant donor.

The V and J genes are TRBV5-1 and TRBJ1-3; D is perhaps TRBD1 (6 bases). There are 15 residues in the CDR3. V dropped 0 bases and J dropped 2 bases, with 9 bases sitting between them. CDR1 is SGHRS and CDR2 is YFSETQ in the germline V gene. CDR3 sequence: CASSLAAGAGNTIYF. The CDR3 region has the DNA TGCGCCAGCAGCTTGGCCGCAGGGGCTGGAAACACCATATATTTT.

The V call is TRBV5-1, the J call TRBJ1-3; 7 nucleotides agree with TRBD1. This CDR3 contains 15 residues. Germline V gene lookup returns CDR1 SGHRS and CDR2 YFSETQ. Trimming took 4 bases from V and 2 from J; bases not matched to a gene: 6. The CDR3 nucleotides are TGCGCCAGCAGCGAGACCGGGACAGCTGGAAACACCATATATTTT. This gives the protein CASSETGTAGNTIYF.

The chain carries TRBV4-1 and TRBJ2-7; D unresolved. With 1 base removed from V and 2 bases from J, the gap between germline ends came to 9 bases. Germline lookup yields CDR1 MGHRA and CDR2 YSYEKL. The CDR3 is made up of 14 amino acids. Here the CDR3 DNA reads TGCGCCAGCAGCCAAGCGTTAGAGGCCTACGAGCAGTACTTC. Translating it yields CASSQALEAYEQYF.

CDR3 in DNA: TGCAGTGCTCCACAGGGTGGGACTAATCAGCCCCAGCATTTT. It encodes CSAPQGGTNQPQHF. V is TRBV20-1 and J is TRBJ1-5, with D tentatively TRBD1 (6 bases). From germline, CDR1 is DFQATT and CDR2 SNEGSKA (reference sequence). This CDR3 contains 14 residues. V was cut by 5 bases and J by 4 bases, with 15 bases left in between.

The chain carries TRBV10-3 and TRBJ2-1; 8 positions match TRBD1. Germline CDR1 ENHRY, CDR2 SYGVKD. This CDR3 has 16 residues. Trimming at V came to 4 bases and at J to 0 bases, leaving 5 bases not matched to a gene. The CDR3 DNA is TGTGCCATCAGTGGATACAGGGGGAGCTCCTACAATGAGCAGTTCTTC. Translation gives CAISGYRGSSYNEQFF.